The 11 T cell receptor beta chains listed next were all sequenced from one sample in a study of molecular identifiers for immune sequencing clone quantification. One entry per CDR3 protein results from TCRdb running MiXCR on the PCR reads. The sample has about 36,000 distinct CDR3 sequences, around 20% seen once. The sample comprised naive CD8+ T cells from blood, with Jurkat cell RNA spiked in. Subset indicated: FACS-sorted CD8+CD4-CCR7+CD45RA+ naive T cells. The receptors come from a human donor in good health. Some libraries in this study had Jurkat cell RNA spiked in.

In its sample, this clonotype ranks as medium-sized. This sequence joins TRBV12-3 or TRBV12-4 and TRBJ2-1, with D perhaps matching TRBD1 or TRBD2 (5 bases each). The ends were cut back, 1 base at V and 7 bases at J, with 5 bases in the middle. This CDR3 is 12 amino acids long. CDR3: CASSLGGNEQFF. The CDR3 nucleotides are TGTGCCAGCAGTTTAGGGGGGAATGAGCAGTTCTTC.

Only a few counts were recorded for this clonotype. The chain combines TRBV28 with TRBJ2-5, with D perhaps TRBD1 or TRBD2 (5 bases each). The V end lost 6 bases, the J end lost 7 bases, and 24 bases lay between the germline ends. The CDR3 consists of 16 residues. CDR1 and CDR2 from the germline V gene are MDHEN and SYDVKM. In nucleotides, the CDR3 is TGTGCCAGCAGGTTGTCTACGGCAGGGAAAGGAGGGACCCAGTACTTC. It encodes CASRLSTAGKGGTQYF.

The sample holds many counts of this clonotype. The rearrangement links TRBV20-1 to TRBJ2-1; D is possibly TRBD1 or TRBD2 (5 bases each). CDR1 and CDR2 (germline): DFQATT, SNEGSKA (reference sequence). The CDR3 is made up of 16 amino acids. Between the trimmed V and J ends, which lost 0 bases and 8 bases, there was a span of 20 bases. The CDR3 sequence: CSARDLGDAGRDEQFF. The CDR3 coding sequence is TGCAGTGCTAGAGATCTTGGGGACGCCGGTAGGGATGAGCAGTTCTTC.

On this clonotype itself: Sequence at one end of the junction differs from germline and may be a read error. This chain links TRBV11-2 with TRBJ2-3; no clear D. This CDR3 is built from 15 residues. Germline values: CDR1 SGHAT, CDR2 FQNNGV. Written as DNA, the CDR3 is TGTGTCAGCAGCTTTGGGTTGGTGAACACAGATACGCAGTATTTT. Protein product: CVSSFGLVNTDTQYF.

This clonotype was seen repeatedly, ten times or more. This chain connects TRBV5-6 to TRBJ2-1, with 10 bases aligning to TRBD2. CDR3 length equals 17 residues. Unmatched junction bases numbered 8, after V lost 0 bases and J lost 5 bases. CDR1 and CDR2 from the germline V gene are SGHDT and YYEEEE. In nucleotides, the CDR3 is TGTGCCAGCAGCTTGGAGGGAGCGGGAGGGCCACACAATGAGCAGTTCTTC. Translation gives CASSLEGAGGPHNEQFF.

Many counts were recorded for this clonotype. The CDR3 DNA reads TGCAGCGTTGTACTAGCGGAAGAGACCCAGTACTTC. Translating it yields CSVVLAEETQYF. The rearrangement uses TRBV29-1 and TRBJ2-5; 8 nucleotides line up with TRBD2. Trimming at V came to 4 bases and at J to 3 bases, leaving 1 base not matched to a gene. This CDR3 contains 12 residues. Germline-derived CDR1 and CDR2 are SQVTM and ANQGSEA.

The gene calls are TRBV12-3 or TRBV12-4 and TRBJ2-2, with D unclear. The length of the CDR3 is 16 residues. V was clipped by 6 bases and J by 1 base, with 15 bases between them. The CDR3 spells CASSSHNNLNTGELFF. The CDR3, as DNA: TGTGCCAGCAGCTCCCACAACAACCTGAACACCGGGGAGCTGTTTTTT.

The chain recombines TRBV4-3 with TRBJ2-3; D ambiguous. Trimming cost V 0 bases and J 3 bases, with 10 bases left between them. Germline V gene data show CDR1 as LGHNA and CDR2 as YSLEER. This CDR3 has 15 residues. The CDR3 DNA follows: TGCGCCAGCAGCCAAGAGGCGGTTGGGACAGATACGCAGTATTTT. This translates into CASSQEAVGTDTQYF.

In this sample, this clonotype turned up a few times. This chain links TRBV2 with TRBJ1-5, with 10 bases aligning to TRBD1. The CDR3 is 16 amino acids. With 6 bases clipped from V and 7 bases from J, the junction kept 12 bases outside the gene matches. Per germline, CDR1 SNHLY and CDR2 FYNNEI. The CDR3 loop reads CASRPGLTGGEQPQHF. CDR3 sequence (DNA): TGTGCCAGCAGGCCTGGGCTGACAGGGGGCGAGCAGCCCCAGCATTTT.

The chain combines TRBV19 with TRBJ2-2, with 9 bases identical to TRBD2. Trimming cost V 3 bases and J 3 bases; bases outside gene matches: 8. CDR1 is LNHDA, CDR2 SQIVND, per germline (reference sequence). This CDR3 is built from 17 residues. In nucleotides, the CDR3 is TGTGCCAGTAGTATGGGAAGGCTAGCGGGGCACACCGGGGAGCTGTTTTTT. Translating gives CASSMGRLAGHTGELFF.

In this sample, this clonotype turned up many times. The chain combines TRBV7-9 with TRBJ2-5, with 7 bases matching TRBD2. V shed 5 bases and J 0 bases; nucleotides not matched to a gene: 6. Germline-derived CDR1 and CDR2 are SEHNR and FQNEAQ (reference sequence). This CDR3 has 15 residues. The CDR3 region has the DNA TGTGCCAGCAGCACCTCCGGGACTAACCAAGAGACCCAGTACTTC. This encodes CASSTSGTNQETQYF.